This TCR beta chain was captured by sequencing in a study of blood T cell repertoires in COVID-19. Followed over time, Seattle patients had been enrolled while infection was active. The repertoire was sequenced with immunoSEQ multiplex PCR; TCRdb's copy has only in-frame clones and lacks some. The sample shows roughly 210,000 clones, around 84% of them seen only once. Germline trimming cut 6 bases from V and 5 bases from J; bases unmatched to any gene: 9. Germline assignment: CDR1 SGHTA and CDR2 FQGTGA. CDR3 size: 15 residues. The chain links TRBV7-3 to TRBJ2-2, with 7 bases lining up with TRBD1. The receptor was derived from a woman older than 75 with COVID-19, enrolled during active disease. The sample was peripheral blood. This CDR3 is CASSLTGIRTGELFF. DNA of the CDR3: TGTGCCAGCAGTCTGACAGGGATTCGAACCGGGGAGCTGTTTTTT.